The 24 T cell receptor beta chains reported below all come from one sample, sequenced in a study of cytomegalovirus exposure and HLA in healthy donors. The primer mix had 60 Vbeta and 13 Jbeta primers. Using immunoSEQ multiplex PCR, the repertoire was profiled, and TCRdb retains in-frame clones only, with some absent. This sample has about 140,000 clones, with 75% to 90% found just once. Sequencing used PBMCs. The receptors shown here come from a woman in her forties or fifties in good health and CMV-seropositive.

The V gene is TRBV19, the J gene TRBJ2-7; tentative D call: TRBD2 (6 bases). Trimming shortened V by 2 bases and J by 0 bases, and 11 bases separated the two germline ends. The CDR3 extends over 15 amino acids. CDR1 and CDR2 from the germline V gene are LNHDA and SQIVND (reference sequence). This CDR3 is CASSIMVAASYEQYF. The CDR3 DNA follows: TGTGCCAGTAGTATAATGGTAGCGGCCTCCTACGAGCAGTACTTC.

This rearrangement joins TRBV30 to TRBJ1-3; the D gene is possibly TRBD1 (5 bases). Germline V gene lookup returns CDR1 GTSNPN and CDR2 SVGIG (reference sequence). The V end was cut by 3 bases, the J end by 0 bases, with 27 bases between. The CDR3 is 20 amino acids. The CDR3 DNA reads as TGTGCCTGGAGCCCGACCACGGAGGGGTGGGGGGTATACTCTGGAAACACCATATATTTT. Translation: CAWSPTTEGWGVYSGNTIYF.

The rearrangement uses TRBV19 and TRBJ1-5; 8 bases line up with TRBD1. This CDR3 is 15 amino acids long. Germline V gene data show CDR1 as LNHDA and CDR2 as SQIVND (reference sequence). The trim removed 4 bases at V and 0 bases at J, leaving 2 bases unmatched. CDR3 nucleotides: TGTGCCAGTAGTAGACAGGGGTATAGCAATCAGCCCCAGCATTTT. Translating it yields CASSRQGYSNQPQHF.

The chain is built from TRBV9 and TRBJ1-4; D uncertain. Germline V gene sequence: CDR1 SGDLS, CDR2 YYNGEE. The CDR3 totals 14 residues. V was clipped by 3 bases and J by 2 bases, with 8 bases between them. The CDR3 bases are TGTGCCAGCAGCGCCGGGATTACTAATGAAAAACTGTTTTTT. This encodes CASSAGITNEKLFF.

V and J are TRBV5-1 and TRBJ2-3; TRBD2 agrees at 8 bases. The CDR3 has 13 amino acids. Germline CDR1 is SGHRS and CDR2 is YFSETQ. J was trimmed by 5 bases and V by 4 bases; bases with no gene match: 3. This CDR3 reads CASSGTSRDTQYF. Here the CDR3 DNA reads TGCGCCAGCAGCGGGACTAGTAGAGATACGCAGTATTTT.

The chain has TRBV7-9 and TRBJ2-5, with a tentative D call TRBD1 (6 bases). The germline CDR1 and CDR2 sequences are SEHNR and FQNEAQ (reference sequence). This CDR3 has 13 residues. Deletions cut 1 base from V and 11 bases from J, with 14 bases between. The CDR3 here is CASSLGTGSEQYF. As DNA, the CDR3 is TGTGCCAGCAGCTTAGGAACAGGGTCAGAGCAGTACTTC.

This clone was detected a few times. The chain couples TRBV5-1 to TRBJ2-1; D call uncertain. This CDR3 contains 12 residues. V was cut by 1 base and J by 5 bases, with 4 bases left in between. Germline V lookup: CDR1 SGHRS, CDR2 YFSETQ. CDR3 bases: TGCGCCAGCAGCTTGACGGACAATGAGCAGTTCTTC. This encodes CASSLTDNEQFF.

V gene TRBV5-1 combines with J gene TRBJ1-1, with D perhaps matching TRBD1 (5 bases). Germline CDR1 reads SGHRS; CDR2 reads YFSETQ. The CDR3 totals 15 residues. Trimming cost V 4 bases and J 4 bases, with 17 bases left between them. CDR3 in DNA: TGCGCCAGCAGCCTCTCGGCAGGGCTGGTCACTGAAGCTTTCTTT. Translated, it gives CASSLSAGLVTEAFF.

This clone was recorded once. J is TRBJ2-1 and V is TRBV5-1, with 7 positions matching TRBD1. Germline lookup yields CDR1 SGHRS and CDR2 YFSETQ. V lost 2 bases to trimming and J lost 1 base; unmatched junction nucleotides: 3. The CDR3 is made up of 15 amino acids. This chain's CDR3 is CASSFEGASYNEQFF. The CDR3 DNA is TGCGCCAGCAGCTTCGAGGGGGCGTCCTACAATGAGCAGTTCTTC.

The chain links TRBV5-1 to TRBJ2-5; 10 positions match TRBD2. Germline CDR1 is SGHRS and CDR2 is YFSETQ. The CDR3 loop spans 16 amino acids. V was pared by 2 bases and J by 5 bases, with 9 bases of the junction left unmatched. CDR3 coding DNA: TGCGCCAGCAGCTTCCAGCGGGGGGGCCCCGGGGAGACCCAGTACTTC. Its protein product is CASSFQRGGPGETQYF. Full variable domain (outside the CDR3, taken from reference TRBV5-1 and TRBJ2-5): KAGVTQTPRYLIKTRGQQVTLSCSPISGHRSVSWYQQTPGQGLQFLFEYFSETQRNKGNFPGRFSGRQFSNSRSEMNVSTLELGDSALYLCASSFQRGGPGETQYFGPGTRLLVL.

CDR3: CASSLGATSAVTDTQYF. CDR3 nucleotides: TGTGCCAGCAGCTTAGGGGCAACTAGCGCCGTCACAGATACGCAGTATTTT. V and J are TRBV7-9 and TRBJ2-3; TRBD2 aligns across 7 bases. The J segment lost 2 bases and the V segment lost 1 base, leaving 9 bases of the junction unmatched. Germline assignment: CDR1 SEHNR and CDR2 FQNEAQ (reference sequence). The length of the CDR3 is 17 residues.

In its sample, this clone was seen a few times. This chain uses TRBV5-1 with TRBJ1-6; D unresolved. Trimming removed 0 bases at V and 9 bases at J, with 13 bases between. The CDR3 spans 15 residues. Per germline, CDR1 SGHRS and CDR2 YFSETQ. CDR3 bases: TGCGCCAGCAGCTTGGCCGAGGGAAGTAGTTCACCCCTCCACTTT. This translates into CASSLAEGSSSPLHF.

The chain carries TRBV7-3 and TRBJ2-6; a possible D gene is TRBD2 (6 bases). Germline CDR1 and CDR2: SGHTA and FQGTGA. The CDR3 is 16 residues long. V was cut by 3 bases and J by 0 bases, with 9 bases left in between. The CDR3 DNA reads TGTGCCAGCAGCTTGCTGGGGGGCTCTGGGGCCAACGTCCTGACTTTC. This sequence encodes CASSLLGGSGANVLTF.

The rearrangement uses TRBV14 and TRBJ2-7, with D perhaps TRBD2 (6 bases). This CDR3 has 13 residues. Trimming left V 4 bases short and J 2 bases short, with 9 bases between. Germline V gene sequence: CDR1 SGHDN, CDR2 FVKESK. CDR3 in DNA: TGTGCCAGCAGCCGGAGGGGTCCCTACGAGCAGTACTTC. The encoded protein is CASSRRGPYEQYF.

The chain carries TRBV6-5 and TRBJ1-2, with TRBD1 matching over 9 bases. The germline gives CDR1 MNHEY, CDR2 SVGAGI. This CDR3 has 14 amino acids. Germline trimming cut 5 bases from V and 4 bases from J; bases unmatched to any gene: 5. The CDR3 DNA is TGTGCCAGCAGTCCGCCGGGACAGGGCTATGGCTACACCTTC. Protein product: CASSPPGQGYGYTF.

The chain links TRBV19 to TRBJ1-1, with 9 bases fitting TRBD1. J gave up 6 bases and V 6 bases, and 11 bases lay outside the gene matches. This CDR3 has 15 residues. Germline CDR1 reads LNHDA; CDR2 reads SQIVND (reference sequence). CDR3 sequence (DNA): TGTGCCAGTAGCGCTCGGGACAGGGTAGGTGCTGAAGCTTTCTTT. It encodes CASSARDRVGAEAFF.

The V gene is TRBV4-1, the J gene TRBJ1-4; 9 bases fit TRBD1. This CDR3 region has 16 residues. With V trimmed by 3 bases and J by 4 bases, 6 bases remained unmatched. Germline values: CDR1 MGHRA, CDR2 YSYEKL. Here the CDR3 reads CASSHGTTGGNEKLFF. The DNA for the CDR3 is TGCGCCAGCAGCCACGGTACGACAGGGGGTAATGAAAAACTGTTTTTT.

The CDR3 loop reads CASSPRGQGNEQYF. In nucleotides, the CDR3 is TGTGCCAGCAGCCCAAGAGGACAGGGTAACGAGCAGTACTTC. This chain uses TRBV27 with TRBJ2-7; 8 bases agree with TRBD1. The V gene end was trimmed by 6 bases and the J gene end by 5 bases; junction bases not matched to a gene: 9. CDR3 length: 14 amino acids. Per the germline V gene, CDR1 is MNHEY and CDR2 is SMNVEV (reference sequence).

The chain links TRBV28 to TRBJ2-2; 7 bases are a match to TRBD1. Germline CDR1 is MDHEN and CDR2 is SYDVKM. The ends lost 5 bases at V and 6 bases at J; junction bases unmatched: 3. CDR3 size: 13 residues. The CDR3 loop is CASSPTGAGELFF. CDR3 coding DNA: TGTGCCAGCAGTCCCACAGGGGCCGGGGAGCTGTTTTTT. The full variable domain, its missing parts supplied by reference TRBV28 and TRBJ2-2, is DVKVTQSSRYLVKRTGEKVFLECVQDMDHENMFWYRQDPGLGLRLIYFSYDVKMKEKGDIPEGYSVSREKKERFSLILESASTNQTSMYLCASSPTGAGELFFGEGSRLTVL.

The J gene is TRBJ2-3, the V gene TRBV15; maybe TRBD2 (5 bases). This CDR3 is built from 17 residues. CDR1 and CDR2 (germline): LNHNV, YYDKDF (reference sequence). Deletions cut 1 base from V and 2 bases from J, with 16 bases between. The CDR3 nucleotides are TGTGCCACCAGCAGAGGATGGGGTATAGCGTTCACAGATACGCAGTATTTT. Protein sequence: CATSRGWGIAFTDTQYF.

This clone is a singleton in its sample. At the DNA level, this CDR3 is encoded by other sequences in the same sample as well. The chain employs TRBV15 and TRBJ2-4; 8 bases fit TRBD1. Germline lookup yields CDR1 LNHNV and CDR2 YYDKDF (reference sequence). This CDR3 has 15 amino acids. The ends lost 3 bases at V and 6 bases at J; junction bases unmatched: 7. DNA of the CDR3: TGTGCCACCAGCAGCAACAGGGGGTTTGGAAACATTCAGTACTTC. It encodes CATSSNRGFGNIQYF.

Comments on this clone: A read error may account for a junction end that differs from germline. The J gene is TRBJ2-6, the V gene TRBV30, with D perhaps matching TRBD2 (7 bases). This CDR3 has 17 residues. The V gene's germline CDR1 is GTSNPN and CDR2 SVGIG (reference sequence). The CDR3 region is CAWSRRGGNSGANGLTF. CDR3 nucleotides: TGTGCCTGGAGTCGAAGGGGGGGGAACTCTGGGGCCAACGGCCTGACTTTC.

V and J are TRBV15 and TRBJ2-1; 13 bases are a match to TRBD2. This CDR3 comprises 17 residues. J lost 12 bases, V lost 3 bases, and 14 bases had no gene match. Germline V lookup: CDR1 LNHNV, CDR2 YYDKDF (reference sequence). The CDR3 is CATSRDPTSGRATGQFF. Here the CDR3 DNA reads TGTGCCACCAGCAGGGATCCTACTAGCGGGAGGGCTACAGGGCAGTTCTTC.

This rearrangement joins TRBV9 to TRBJ2-1, with 7 bases that match TRBD1. The germline V gene has CDR1 SGDLS and CDR2 YYNGEE. CDR3 size: 15 residues. J gave up 3 bases and V 3 bases, and 6 bases lay outside the gene matches. CDR3 nucleotide sequence: TGTGCCAGCAGCGCCCGGGACAGTATCTACAATGAGCAGTTCTTC. This sequence encodes CASSARDSIYNEQFF.